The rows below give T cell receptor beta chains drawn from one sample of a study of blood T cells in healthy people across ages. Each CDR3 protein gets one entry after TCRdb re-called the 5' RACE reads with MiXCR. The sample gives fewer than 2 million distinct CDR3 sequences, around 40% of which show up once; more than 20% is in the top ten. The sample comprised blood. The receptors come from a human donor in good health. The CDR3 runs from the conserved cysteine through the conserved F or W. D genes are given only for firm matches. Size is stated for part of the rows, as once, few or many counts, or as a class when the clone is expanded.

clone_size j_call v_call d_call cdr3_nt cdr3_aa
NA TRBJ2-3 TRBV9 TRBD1 TGTGCCAGCAGCCCTTCCGGGACAGGGGGCAGAGATACGCAGTATTTT CASSPSGTGGRDTQYF
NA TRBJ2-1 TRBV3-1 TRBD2 TGTGCCAGCAGCCAAGAAGGACTAGCGGGGTACAATGAGCAGTTCTTC CASSQEGLAGYNEQFF
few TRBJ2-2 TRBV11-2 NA TGTGCCAGCAGCTTAGAGCTGAACACCGGGGAGCTGTTTTTT CASSLELNTGELFF
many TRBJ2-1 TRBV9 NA TGTGCCAGCAGCGTTGGCAGCTACAATGAGCAGTTCTTC CASSVGSYNEQFF
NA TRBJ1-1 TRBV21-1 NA TGTGCCAGCATTCTCAGGGGTTGCACTGAAGCTTTCTTT CASILRGCTEAFF
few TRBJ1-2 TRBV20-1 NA TGCAGTGCCTTGGGGGGGGAAGCCACCCCTTCTGGCTACACCTTC CSALGGEATPSGYTF
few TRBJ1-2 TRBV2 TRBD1 TGTGCCAGCATTGCGGACAGGGGGCAGGATGGCTACACCTTC CASIADRGQDGYTF
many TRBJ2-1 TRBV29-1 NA TGCAGCGGAGGACAGCCGAGCTCCTACAATGAGCAGTTCTTC CSGGQPSSYNEQFF
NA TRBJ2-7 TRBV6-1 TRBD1 TGTGCCAGCAGTGTGACAGGGGAATGGCGGACCCATTACTTC CASSVTGEWRTHYF
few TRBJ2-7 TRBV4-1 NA TGCGCCAGCAGCCAAACCAGCACGCCAGGGCGAGAGCAGTACTTC CASSQTSTPGREQYF
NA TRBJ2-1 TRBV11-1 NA TGTGCCAGCAGCTTGGGTAAGGGAAACAATGAGCAGTTCTTC CASSLGKGNNEQFF
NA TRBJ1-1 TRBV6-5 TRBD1 TGTGCCAGCAGTGCGCGACAGGGGATGAACACTGAAGCTTTCTTT CASSARQGMNTEAFF
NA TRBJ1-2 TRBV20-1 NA TGCAATGTCTCGACCGGGGCGGACTATGGCTACACCTTC CNVSTGADYGYTF
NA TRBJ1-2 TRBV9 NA TGTGCCAGCAGGGGAGCTTTGGCAGGCGGCTATGGCTACACCTTC CASRGALAGGYGYTF
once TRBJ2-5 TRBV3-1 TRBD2 TGTGCCAGCAGCCCGGGGGGGCAGTACCAAGAGACCCAGTACTTC CASSPGGQYQETQYF
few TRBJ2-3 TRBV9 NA TGTGCCAGCAGCGTAGATCACAACACAGATACGCAGTATTTT CASSVDHNTDTQYF
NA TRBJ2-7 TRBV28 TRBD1 TGTGCCAGCAGTTTCCCCCGACAGGGGCCTTACTACGAGCAGTACTTC CASSFPRQGPYYEQYF
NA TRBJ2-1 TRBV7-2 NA TGTGCCAGCAGCTCCATGGGATGCAATGAGCAGTTCTTC CASSSMGCNEQFF
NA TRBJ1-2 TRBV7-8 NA TGTGCCAGCAGCCCTCGTGTTACTAACTATGGCTACACCTTC CASSPRVTNYGYTF